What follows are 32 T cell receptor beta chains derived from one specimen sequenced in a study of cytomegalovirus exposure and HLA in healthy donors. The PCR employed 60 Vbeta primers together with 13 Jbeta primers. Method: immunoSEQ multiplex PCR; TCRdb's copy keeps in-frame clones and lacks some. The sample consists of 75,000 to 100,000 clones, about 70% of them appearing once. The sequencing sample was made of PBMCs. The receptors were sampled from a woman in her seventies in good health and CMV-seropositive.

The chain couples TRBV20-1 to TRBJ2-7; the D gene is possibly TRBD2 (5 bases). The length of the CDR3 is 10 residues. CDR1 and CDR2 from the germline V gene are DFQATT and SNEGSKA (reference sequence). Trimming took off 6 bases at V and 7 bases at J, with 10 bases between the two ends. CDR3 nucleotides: TGCAGTGCCCTCCGGGGAGAGCAGTACTTC. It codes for CSALRGEQYF.

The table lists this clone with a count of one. CDR3: CASSSKGLALGGEQFF. In DNA form, the CDR3 reads TGTGCCAGCAGTTCTAAGGGACTAGCGTTGGGGGGTGAGCAGTTCTTC. J is TRBJ2-1 and V is TRBV7-3; 10 bases match TRBD2. CDR3 length: 16 amino acids. The germline CDR1 and CDR2 sequences are SGHTA and FQGTGA. The V gene end was trimmed by 6 bases and the J gene end by 9 bases; junction bases not matched to a gene: 14. Together with reference TRBV7-3 and TRBJ2-1, the CDR3 gives the full variable domain: GAGVSQTPSNKVTEKGKYVELRCDPISGHTALYWYRQSLGQGPEFLIYFQGTGAADDSGLPNDRFFAVRPEGSVSTLKIQRTERGDSAVYLCASSSKGLALGGEQFFGPGTRLTVL.

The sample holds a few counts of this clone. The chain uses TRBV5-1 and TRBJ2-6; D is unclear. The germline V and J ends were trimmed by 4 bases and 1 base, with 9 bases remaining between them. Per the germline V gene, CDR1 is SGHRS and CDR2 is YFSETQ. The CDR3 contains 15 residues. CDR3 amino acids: CASSPESSGANVLTF. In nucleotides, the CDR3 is TGCGCCAGCAGCCCCGAGAGTTCTGGGGCCAACGTCCTGACTTTC.

The CDR3 DNA is TGTGCCAGCAGTACGGGACAGGGGAACACTGAAGCTTTCTTT. Translation: CASSTGQGNTEAFF. This chain links TRBV6-4 with TRBJ1-1, with 9 bases lining up with TRBD1. Germline lookup yields CDR1 MRHNA and CDR2 SNTAGT. The ends lost 5 bases at V and 1 base at J; junction bases unmatched: 2. The CDR3 has 14 residues.

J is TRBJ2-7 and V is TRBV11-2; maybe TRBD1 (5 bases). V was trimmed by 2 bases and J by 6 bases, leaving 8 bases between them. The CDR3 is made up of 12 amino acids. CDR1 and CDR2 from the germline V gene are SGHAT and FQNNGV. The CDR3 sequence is CASSLSGFEQYF. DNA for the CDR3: TGTGCCAGCAGCTTATCAGGGTTCGAGCAGTACTTC.

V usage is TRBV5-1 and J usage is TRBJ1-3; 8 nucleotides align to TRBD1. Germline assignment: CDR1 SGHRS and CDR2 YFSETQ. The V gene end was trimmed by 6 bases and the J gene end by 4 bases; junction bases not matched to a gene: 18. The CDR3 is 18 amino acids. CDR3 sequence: CASTHGPTGGRGGNTIYF. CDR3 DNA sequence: TGCGCCAGCACCCACGGACCTACAGGGGGTCGAGGCGGAAACACCATATATTTT.

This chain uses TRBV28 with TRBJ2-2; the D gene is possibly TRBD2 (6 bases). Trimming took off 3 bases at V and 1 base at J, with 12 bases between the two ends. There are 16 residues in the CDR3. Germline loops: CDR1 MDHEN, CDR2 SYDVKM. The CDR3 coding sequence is TGTGCCAGCAGTTTGGGACTGAGAAGGAACACCGGGGAGCTGTTTTTT. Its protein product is CASSLGLRRNTGELFF.

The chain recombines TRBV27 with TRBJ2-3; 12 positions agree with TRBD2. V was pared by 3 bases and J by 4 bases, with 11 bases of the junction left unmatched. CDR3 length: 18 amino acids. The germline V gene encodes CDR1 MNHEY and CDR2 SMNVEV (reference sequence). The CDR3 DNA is TGTGCCAGCAGTTTGGGGATACTAGCGGGAGGTGGTCCAGATACGCAGTATTTT. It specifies CASSLGILAGGGPDTQYF.

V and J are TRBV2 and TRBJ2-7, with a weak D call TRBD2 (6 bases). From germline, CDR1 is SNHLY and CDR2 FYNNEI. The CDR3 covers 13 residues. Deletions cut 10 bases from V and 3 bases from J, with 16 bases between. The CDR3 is CATGGDGHYEQYF. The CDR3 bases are TGTGCCACCGGAGGGGACGGACACTACGAGCAGTACTTC.

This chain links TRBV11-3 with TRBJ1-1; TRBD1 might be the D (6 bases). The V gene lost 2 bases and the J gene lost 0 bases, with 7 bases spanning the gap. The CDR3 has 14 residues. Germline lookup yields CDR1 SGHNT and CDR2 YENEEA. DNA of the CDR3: TGTGCCAGCAGCTTAACAGGGATGAACACTGAAGCTTTCTTT. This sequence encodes CASSLTGMNTEAFF.

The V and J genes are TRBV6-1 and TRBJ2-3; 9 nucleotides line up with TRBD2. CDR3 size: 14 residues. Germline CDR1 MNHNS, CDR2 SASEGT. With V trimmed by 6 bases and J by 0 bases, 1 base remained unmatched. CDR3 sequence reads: CASRAGGSTDTQYF. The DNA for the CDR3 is TGTGCCAGCAGGGCGGGGGGGAGCACAGATACGCAGTATTTT.

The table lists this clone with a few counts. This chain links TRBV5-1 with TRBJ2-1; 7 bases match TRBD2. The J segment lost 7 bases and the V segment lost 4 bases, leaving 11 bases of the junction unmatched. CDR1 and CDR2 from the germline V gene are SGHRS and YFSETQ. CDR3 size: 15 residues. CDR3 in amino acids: CASSPGLSDQNEQFF. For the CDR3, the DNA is TGCGCCAGCAGCCCGGGACTATCGGATCAGAATGAGCAGTTCTTC.

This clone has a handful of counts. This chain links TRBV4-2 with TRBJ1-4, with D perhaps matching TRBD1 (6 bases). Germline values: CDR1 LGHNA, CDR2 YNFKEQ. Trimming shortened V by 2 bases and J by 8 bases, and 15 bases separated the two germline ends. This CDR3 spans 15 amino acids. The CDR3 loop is CASSQTQGRGEKLFF. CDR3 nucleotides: TGTGCCAGCAGCCAAACTCAGGGGCGAGGCGAAAAACTGTTTTTT.

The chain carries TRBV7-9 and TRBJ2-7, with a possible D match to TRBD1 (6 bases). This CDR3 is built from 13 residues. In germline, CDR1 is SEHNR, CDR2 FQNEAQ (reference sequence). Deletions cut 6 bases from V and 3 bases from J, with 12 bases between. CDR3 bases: TGTGCCAGCAGGACACAGGGCAACTACGAGCAGTACTTC. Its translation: CASRTQGNYEQYF.

In nucleotides, the CDR3 is TGCGCCAGCAGCTACGGGACTGCGAACACCGGGGAGCTGTTTTTT. Translation gives CASSYGTANTGELFF. The chain employs TRBV5-1 and TRBJ2-2; perhaps TRBD2 as D (6 bases). Trimming took off 3 bases at V and 0 bases at J, with 9 bases between the two ends. The CDR3 runs 15 residues. Germline V gene sequence: CDR1 SGHRS, CDR2 YFSETQ.

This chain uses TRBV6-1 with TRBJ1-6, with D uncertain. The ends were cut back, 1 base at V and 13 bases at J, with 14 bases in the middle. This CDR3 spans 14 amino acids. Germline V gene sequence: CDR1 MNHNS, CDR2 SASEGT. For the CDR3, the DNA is TGTGCCAGCAGTGAAGAACCCCAGACTGGTCCCCTCCACTTT. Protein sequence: CASSEEPQTGPLHF.

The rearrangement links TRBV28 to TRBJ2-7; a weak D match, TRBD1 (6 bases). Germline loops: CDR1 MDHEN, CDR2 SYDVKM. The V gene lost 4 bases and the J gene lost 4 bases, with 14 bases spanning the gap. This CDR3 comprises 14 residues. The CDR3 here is CASSYPGQNYEQYF. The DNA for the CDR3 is TGTGCCAGCAGTTACCCCGGACAGAATTACGAGCAGTACTTC.

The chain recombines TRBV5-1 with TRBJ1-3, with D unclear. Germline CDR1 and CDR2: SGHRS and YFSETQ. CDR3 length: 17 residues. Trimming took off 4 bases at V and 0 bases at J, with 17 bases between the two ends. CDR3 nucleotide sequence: TGCGCCAGCAGCCCCGGCTCGGGATGGGACTCTGGAAACACCATATATTTT. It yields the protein CASSPGSGWDSGNTIYF.

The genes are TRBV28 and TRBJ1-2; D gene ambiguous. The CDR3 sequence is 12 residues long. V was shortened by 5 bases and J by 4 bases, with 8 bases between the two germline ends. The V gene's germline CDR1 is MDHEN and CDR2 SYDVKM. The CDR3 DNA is TGTGCCAGCAGTCCTCCTAGCTATGGCTACACCTTC. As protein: CASSPPSYGYTF.

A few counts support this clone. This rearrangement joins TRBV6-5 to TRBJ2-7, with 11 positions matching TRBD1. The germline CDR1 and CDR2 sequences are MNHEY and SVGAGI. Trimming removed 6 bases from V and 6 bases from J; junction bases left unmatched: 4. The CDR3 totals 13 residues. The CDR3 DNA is TGTGCCAGCAGCCCGGGACAGGGGGGCGAGCAGTACTTC. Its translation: CASSPGQGGEQYF.

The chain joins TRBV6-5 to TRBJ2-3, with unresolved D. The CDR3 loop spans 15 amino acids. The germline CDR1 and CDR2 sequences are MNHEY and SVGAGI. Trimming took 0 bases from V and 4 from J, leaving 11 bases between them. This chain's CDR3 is CASSYSLLEADTQYF. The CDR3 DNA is TGTGCCAGCAGTTACTCGCTTTTAGAGGCAGATACGCAGTATTTT.

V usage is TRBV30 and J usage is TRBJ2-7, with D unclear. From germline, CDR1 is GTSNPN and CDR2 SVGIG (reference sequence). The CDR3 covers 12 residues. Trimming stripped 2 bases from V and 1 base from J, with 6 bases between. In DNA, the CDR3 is TGTGCCTGGAGTCAGACATCCTACGAGCAGTACTTC. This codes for CAWSQTSYEQYF. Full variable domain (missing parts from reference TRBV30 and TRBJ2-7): SQTIHQWPATLVQPVGSPLSLECTVEGTSNPNLYWYRQAAGRGLQLLFYSVGIGQISSEVPQNLSASRPQDRQFILSSKKLLLSDSGFYLCAWSQTSYEQYFGPGTRLTVT.

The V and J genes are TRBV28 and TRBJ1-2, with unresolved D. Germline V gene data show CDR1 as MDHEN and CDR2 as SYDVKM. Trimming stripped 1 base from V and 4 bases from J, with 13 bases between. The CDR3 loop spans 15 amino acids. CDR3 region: CASSLLGIGGYGYTF. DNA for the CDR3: TGTGCCAGCAGTTTATTGGGGATTGGAGGCTATGGCTACACCTTC.

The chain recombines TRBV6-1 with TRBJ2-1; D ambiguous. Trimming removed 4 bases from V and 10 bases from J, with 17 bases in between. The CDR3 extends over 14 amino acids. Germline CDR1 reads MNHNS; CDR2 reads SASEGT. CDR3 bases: TGTGCCAGCAGTGTCGGTTCCTTCCCTAGGGAGCAGTTCTTC. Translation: CASSVGSFPREQFF.

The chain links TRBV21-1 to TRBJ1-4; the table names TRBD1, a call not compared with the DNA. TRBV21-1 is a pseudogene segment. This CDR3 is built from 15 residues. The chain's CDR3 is CASPKSGQIFEKLFF. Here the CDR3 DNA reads TGTGCCAGTCCTAAGTCGGGACAGATTTTTGAAAAACTGTTTTTT.

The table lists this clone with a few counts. DNA of the CDR3: TGCGCCAGCAGCCACAGTTTACAGGGGAATGGAAACACCATATATTTT. It codes for CASSHSLQGNGNTIYF. The rearrangement joins TRBV4-3 to TRBJ1-3; 7 nucleotides match TRBD1. Germline loops: CDR1 LGHNA, CDR2 YSLEER. With 3 bases clipped from V and 3 bases from J, the junction kept 8 bases outside the gene matches. The length of the CDR3 is 16 residues.

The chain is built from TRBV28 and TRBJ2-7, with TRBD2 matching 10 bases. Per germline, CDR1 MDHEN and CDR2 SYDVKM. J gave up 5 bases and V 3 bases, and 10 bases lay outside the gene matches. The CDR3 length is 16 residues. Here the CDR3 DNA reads TGTGCCAGCAGTTTGGGTAGCGGGAGGATTGATAACGAGCAGTACTTC. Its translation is CASSLGSGRIDNEQYF.

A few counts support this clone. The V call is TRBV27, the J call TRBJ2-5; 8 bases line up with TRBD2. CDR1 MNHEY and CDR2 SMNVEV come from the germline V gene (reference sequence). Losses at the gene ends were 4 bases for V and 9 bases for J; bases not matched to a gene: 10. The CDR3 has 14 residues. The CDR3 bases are TGTGCCAGCAGTTCCCACCCGTTCGGGAGGGCCCAGTACTTC. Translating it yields CASSSHPFGRAQYF.

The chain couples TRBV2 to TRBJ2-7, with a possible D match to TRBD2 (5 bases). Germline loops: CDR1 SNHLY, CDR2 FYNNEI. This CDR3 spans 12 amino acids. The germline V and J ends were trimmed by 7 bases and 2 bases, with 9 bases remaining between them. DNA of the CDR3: TGTGCCAGCAAGCAGGAGGCCTACGAGCAGTACTTC. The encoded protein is CASKQEAYEQYF.

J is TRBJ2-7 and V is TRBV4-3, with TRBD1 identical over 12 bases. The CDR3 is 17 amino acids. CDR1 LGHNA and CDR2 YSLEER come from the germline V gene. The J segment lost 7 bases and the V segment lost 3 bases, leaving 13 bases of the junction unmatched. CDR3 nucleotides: TGCGCCAGCAGCCAGGGGCCCTCGGGACAGGGGGCGGGGGAGCAGTACTTC. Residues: CASSQGPSGQGAGEQYF.

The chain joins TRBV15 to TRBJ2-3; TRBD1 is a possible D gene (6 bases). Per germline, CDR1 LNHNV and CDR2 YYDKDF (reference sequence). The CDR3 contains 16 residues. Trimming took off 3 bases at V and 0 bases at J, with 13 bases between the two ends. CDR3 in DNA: TGTGCCACCAGCAGCGGGACATCGGTCAGCACAGATACGCAGTATTTT. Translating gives CATSSGTSVSTDTQYF.

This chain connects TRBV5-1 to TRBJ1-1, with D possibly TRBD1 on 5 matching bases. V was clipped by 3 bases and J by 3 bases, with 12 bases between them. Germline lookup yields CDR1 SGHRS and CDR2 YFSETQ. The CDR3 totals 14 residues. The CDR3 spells CASSWSGGDTEAFF. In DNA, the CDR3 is TGCGCCAGCAGCTGGAGCGGGGGGGACACTGAAGCTTTCTTT.